These 24 T cell receptor beta chains share one sample of origin, sequenced in a study of blood T cell repertoires in COVID-19 (dated by TCRdb to 2018 to 2021). Preparation of the library involved the immunoSEQ multiplex PCR assay. TCRdb took this table from immuneACCESS and kept in-frame rearrangements with V and J called. Such tables lack part of the clones; where checked against another copy, unresolved V genes explain under half of the gap, and the rest is unexplained. The sample includes 100,000 or so clones, with around four fifths observed a single time. Together, the top ten hold 10% to 15% of the sample. The sequenced sample consisted of peripheral blood. The receptors derive from a woman between 70 and 85 years old with active or convalescent COVID-19.

V gene TRBV7-9 combines with J gene TRBJ2-1; D gene unclear. The CDR3 is 15 residues long. Deletions cut 6 bases from V and 5 bases from J, with 17 bases between. CDR1 and CDR2 (germline): SEHNR, FQNEAQ (reference sequence). As DNA, the CDR3 is TGTGCCAGCAGTTGGGCAGGAAAATTGGACAATGAGCAGTTCTTC. This encodes CASSWAGKLDNEQFF.

The sample holds one count of this clone. The rearrangement uses TRBV5-5 and TRBJ2-3; D is unresolved. The CDR3 totals 15 residues. V was shortened by 4 bases and J by 0 bases, with 12 bases between the two germline ends. CDR1 and CDR2 (germline): SGHKS, YYEKEE (reference sequence). The CDR3 protein is CASSTRITSTDTQYF. CDR3 DNA: TGTGCCAGCAGCACTCGAATTACGAGCACAGATACGCAGTATTTT.

The CDR3, as DNA: TGCGCCAGCAGCACCGGGACAGTTAAAGAGACCCAGTACTTC. Protein product: CASSTGTVKETQYF. This chain links TRBV5-1 with TRBJ2-5, with 7 bases that match TRBD1. This CDR3 is built from 14 residues. Trimming removed 4 bases from V and 3 bases from J; junction bases left unmatched: 6. The germline V gene encodes CDR1 SGHRS and CDR2 YFSETQ.

V usage is TRBV7-9 and J usage is TRBJ2-5; 10 bases are a match to TRBD2. Germline V CDR1 and CDR2: SEHNR, FQNEAQ (reference sequence). The CDR3 is 16 amino acids. V trimming: 2 bases; J trimming: 5 bases; junction bases outside the gene matches: 8. The CDR3 nucleotides read TGTGCCAGCAGCTTAACGGTACTAGCGGGGCTGGAGACCCAGTACTTC. It yields the protein CASSLTVLAGLETQYF.

The genes are TRBV18 and TRBJ1-6; possibly TRBD1 for D (5 bases). Trimming cost V 2 bases and J 7 bases, with 9 bases left between them. CDR3 length: 14 amino acids. CDR1 is KGHSH and CDR2 is LQKENI in the germline V gene. The CDR3 loop is CASSPTPGNSPLHF. CDR3 DNA: TGTGCCAGCTCACCAACCCCAGGGAATTCACCCCTCCACTTT.

There are a few counts of this clone. V gene TRBV14 combines with J gene TRBJ1-2; 11 bases are shared with TRBD1. CDR1 and CDR2 from the germline V gene are SGHDN and FVKESK. V trimming: 4 bases; J trimming: 3 bases; junction bases outside the gene matches: 4. The CDR3 totals 15 residues. The CDR3 region has the DNA TGTGCCAGCAGCCGGACAGGGGGCCGGGACTATGGCTACACCTTC. The encoded protein is CASSRTGGRDYGYTF.

This chain links TRBV28 with TRBJ1-6; D remains ambiguous. This CDR3 has 10 amino acids. CDR1 and CDR2 (germline): MDHEN, SYDVKM. V was cut by 10 bases and J by 13 bases, with 11 bases left in between. The CDR3 here is CATGSLPLHF. In nucleotides, the CDR3 is TGTGCCACTGGGAGCCTGCCCCTCCACTTT.

A remark on this clone: Compared with germline, one end of the junction differs, possibly owing to a read error. The gene calls are TRBV7-7 and TRBJ2-1; 14 bases agree with TRBD2. Germline V gene sequence: CDR1 SSHAT, CDR2 FNYEAQ (reference sequence). The CDR3 totals 15 residues. This chain's CDR3 is CASSLGLAGGNEQFF. DNA of the CDR3: TGTGCTAGCAGCTTAGGACTAGCGGGGGGTAATGAGCAGTTCTTC. Complete variable domain (other parts from reference TRBV7-7 and TRBJ2-1): GAGVSQSPRYKVTKRGQDVTLRCDPISSHATLYWYQQALGQGPEFLTYFNYEAQPDKSGLPSDRFSAERPEGSISTLTIQRTEQRDSAMYRCASSLGLAGGNEQFFGPGTRLTVL.

The rearrangement links TRBV28 to TRBJ2-7; 8 positions match TRBD1. There are 14 residues in the CDR3. CDR1 and CDR2 (germline): MDHEN, SYDVKM. Trimming removed 1 base from V and 4 bases from J; junction bases left unmatched: 3. CDR3 residues: CASSLSGTGYEQYF. Written as DNA, the CDR3 is TGTGCCAGCAGTTTATCCGGGACAGGATACGAGCAGTACTTC.

This clone was observed a handful of times. The rearrangement joins TRBV3-1 (or the pseudogene TRBV3-2) to TRBJ2-5; 11 bases are shared with TRBD2. J lost 5 bases, V lost 5 bases, and 7 bases had no gene match. Germline CDR1 is LGHDT and CDR2 is YNNKEL (reference sequence). There are 15 residues in the CDR3. The CDR3 is CASSVAGGPSETQYF. The CDR3 DNA sequence: TGTGCCAGCAGCGTAGCGGGGGGGCCCTCGGAGACCCAGTACTTC.

This clone was picked up a small number of times. V is TRBV29-1 and J is TRBJ1-2, with a possible D match to TRBD1 (5 bases). V was clipped by 7 bases and J by 3 bases, with 12 bases between them. Germline values: CDR1 SQVTM, CDR2 ANQGSEA. This CDR3 has 12 residues. The CDR3 region is CSAQQVDYGYTF. The CDR3 DNA sequence: TGCAGCGCTCAACAGGTTGACTATGGCTACACCTTC. Together with reference TRBV29-1 and TRBJ1-2, the CDR3 gives the full variable domain: SAVISQKPSRDICQRGTSLTIQCQVDSQVTMMFWYRQQPGQSLTLIATANQGSEATYESGFVIDKFPISRPNLTFSTLTVSNMSPEDSSIYLCSAQQVDYGYTFGSGTRLTVV.

The rearrangement links TRBV5-1 to TRBJ2-6, with D possibly being TRBD2 (5 bases). With 4 bases removed from V and 2 bases from J, the gap between germline ends came to 13 bases. Germline V gene data show CDR1 as SGHRS and CDR2 as YFSETQ. The CDR3 covers 16 residues. CDR3 sequence reads: CASSPGPGTGANVLTF. CDR3 DNA sequence: TGCGCCAGCAGCCCAGGACCCGGGACTGGGGCCAACGTCCTGACTTTC.

V is TRBV7-2 and J is TRBJ1-3; maybe TRBD1 (6 bases). This CDR3 is built from 16 residues. V lost 2 bases and J lost 4, with 15 bases in between. CDR1 SGHTA and CDR2 FQGNSA come from the germline V gene. The CDR3: CASSLSTGGGGNTIYF. The CDR3 DNA sequence: TGTGCCAGCAGCTTAAGCACGGGGGGCGGCGGAAACACCATATATTTT.

The chain uses TRBV28 and TRBJ1-6; TRBD1 aligns across 7 bases. Per the germline V gene, CDR1 is MDHEN and CDR2 is SYDVKM. The CDR3 loop spans 18 amino acids. J was trimmed by 4 bases and V by 6 bases; bases with no gene match: 15. CDR3 loop: CASSLQGVIQGYNSPLHF. The DNA for the CDR3 is TGTGCCAGCAGCCTTCAGGGGGTGATTCAGGGATATAATTCACCCCTCCACTTT.

The genes are TRBV7-2 and TRBJ2-5; 7 positions agree with TRBD1. The CDR3 sequence is 14 residues long. CDR1 and CDR2 from the germline V gene are SGHTA and FQGNSA. V dropped 5 bases and J dropped 4; count of bases not matched to a gene: 7. CDR3 bases: TGTGCCAGCAGCCCCCACAGGGGCGGAGAGACCCAGTACTTC. It translates to CASSPHRGGETQYF.

The V gene is TRBV2, the J gene TRBJ1-5, with 11 bases fitting TRBD1. Looked up from germline, CDR1 is SNHLY and CDR2 is FYNNEI. The trim removed 0 bases at V and 5 bases at J, leaving 3 bases unmatched. The CDR3 contains 16 residues. The CDR3 bases are TGTGCCAGCAGTGAAGCGCCGGGACAGGGGGATCAGCCCCAGCATTTT. Translation: CASSEAPGQGDQPQHF.

The chain is built from TRBV28 and TRBJ1-5; D is possibly TRBD1 (5 bases). This CDR3 region has 15 residues. V lost 6 bases and J 6 bases, leaving 18 bases between the germline ends. Germline V gene sequence: CDR1 MDHEN, CDR2 SYDVKM. DNA for the CDR3: TGTGCCAGCAGCTGGGGCCGGGAGGTCTTTCAGCCCCAGCATTTT. It specifies CASSWGREVFQPQHF.

The chain uses TRBV7-2 and TRBJ2-7; 7 nucleotides agree with TRBD2. The CDR3 has 14 amino acids. Losses at the gene ends were 1 base for V and 4 bases for J; bases not matched to a gene: 4. Germline values: CDR1 SGHTA, CDR2 FQGNSA. The CDR3 here is CASSLVGGSYEQYF. The CDR3 DNA sequence: TGTGCCAGCAGCTTAGTCGGGGGGTCTTACGAGCAGTACTTC.

The genes are TRBV11-2 and TRBJ2-2, with D uncertain. Trimming took off 6 bases at V and 7 bases at J, with 6 bases between the two ends. The length of the CDR3 is 11 residues. Germline lookup yields CDR1 SGHAT and CDR2 FQNNGV. Here the CDR3 DNA reads TGTGCCAGCAGGAGGATCGGGGAGCTGTTTTTT. Residues: CASRRIGELFF.

The chain combines TRBV19 with TRBJ1-3; D uncertain. The CDR3 loop spans 16 amino acids. The germline gives CDR1 LNHDA, CDR2 SQIVND (reference sequence). Trimming took 3 bases from V and 0 from J, leaving 12 bases between them. CDR3 bases: TGTGCCAGTAGTATCCAGGTCGGAAGCTCTGGAAACACCATATATTTT. Its protein is CASSIQVGSSGNTIYF.

The J gene is TRBJ2-5, the V gene TRBV5-1; 7 nucleotides line up with TRBD1. This CDR3 has 14 residues. The V gene's germline CDR1 is SGHRS and CDR2 YFSETQ. With 3 bases clipped from V and 5 bases from J, the junction kept 7 bases outside the gene matches. CDR3 protein: CASSYDRVSETQYF. The DNA for the CDR3 is TGCGCCAGCAGCTACGACAGGGTTTCGGAGACCCAGTACTTC.

CDR3 residues: CASSSGQGGNEQFF. CDR3 nucleotides: TGTGCCAGCAGTTCCGGACAGGGTGGAAATGAGCAGTTCTTC. The chain joins TRBV6-5 to TRBJ2-1, with 8 nucleotides matching TRBD1. This CDR3 contains 14 residues. Germline V gene lookup returns CDR1 MNHEY and CDR2 SVGAGI. V lost 4 bases, J lost 7 bases, and 6 bases stayed unmatched.

CDR3 DNA sequence: TGTGCCAGCAGCCCCCTAAGGGGTGACAATGAGCAGTTCTTC. It encodes CASSPLRGDNEQFF. The J gene is TRBJ2-1, the V gene TRBV3-1 (or the pseudogene TRBV3-2); D might be TRBD1 (5 bases). The CDR3 is 14 residues long. Looked up from germline, CDR1 is LGHDT and CDR2 is YNNKEL (reference sequence). Trimming stripped 4 bases from V and 5 bases from J, with 12 bases between.

This chain links TRBV29-1 with TRBJ2-2; the D is unclear. The CDR3 has 14 amino acids. From germline, CDR1 is SQVTM and CDR2 ANQGSEA. Deletions cut 6 bases from V and 5 bases from J, with 16 bases between. CDR3 protein: CSVSPQQATGELFF. CDR3 nucleotide sequence: TGCAGCGTCTCCCCCCAGCAGGCAACCGGGGAGCTGTTTTTT.